What follows describes a single TCR beta chain. Its target is unknown. The data belong to a study of T-cell memory formation after mild COVID-19. Findings of the study overall: Contracting CD4+ clones lay largely in CM and EM, with CD8+ ones residing in EMRA. Nothing confirmed that second-wave clones peaking on day 37 were specific for SARS-CoV-2. Later expanders leaned CD4+, whereas day 15 to 85 contracting clones were balanced CD4/CD8. Some SARS-CoV-2-responding clones were already detected in memory before infection.

Each CDR3 protein gets one entry after TCRdb re-called the 5' RACE reads with MiXCR. This sample has about 560,000 distinct CDR3 sequences, with 15% to 20% found just once. The clonotype originates from an adult woman who had mild COVID-19 (a few samples of this study predate the infection). Cell type and time point are not known. Material for sequencing was PBMCs or a T cell subset sorted from them (not recorded which).

CDR3 nucleotides: TGTGCCAGCAGCCGAGGGGTTATCGGGACTAGTCTCTATGAGCAGTTCTTC. Its protein is CASSRGVIGTSLYEQFF. The chain links TRBV3-1 to TRBJ2-1; 8 positions match TRBD2. CDR1 is LGHDT, CDR2 YNNKEL, per germline (reference sequence). The ends lost 4 bases at V and 8 bases at J; junction bases unmatched: 16. The CDR3 runs 17 residues.